Described below is a single TCR beta chain sequence and its context. Its matching antigen is unknown. The V and J ends lost 3 bases and 2 bases respectively, with 11 bases between them. Germline CDR1 is MNHEY and CDR2 is SVGAGI. The CDR3 has 15 amino acids. The assay was immunoSEQ multiplex PCR, and TCRdb's table has in-frame clones only and misses some. Of under 200,000 clones listed, around nine tenths are singletons. This entry belongs to a study of cytomegalovirus exposure and HLA in healthy donors. Study overall: The use of the same platform for the approximately 110 validation repertoires and the 550 to 850 first-cohort repertoires was reported by a later analysis. Whole-study findings and limits: Altogether, 160 or so TCR beta chains were recorded as cytomegalovirus-associated. It was found in a later analysis that first-cohort TCR clusters tended to co-occur in the 130 or so validation repertoires. Rarity characterized most TCR sequences, yet some public TCRs appeared in many donors.

Sequenced material: PBMCs. This receptor was obtained from a young man in good health and CMV-seropositive. This sequence joins TRBV6-5 and TRBJ2-1, with D possibly matching TRBD2 (6 bases). The chain's CDR3 is CASSYSGTTYNEQFF. The DNA for the CDR3 is TGTGCCAGCAGTTATAGCGGAACCACCTACAATGAGCAGTTCTTC.